The clone carrying this T cell receptor beta chain was seen more than once but under ten times. Its cognate antigen is unknown. Trimming removed 2 bases from V and 6 bases from J, with 11 bases in between. CDR1 is SGHKS and CDR2 is YYEKEE in the germline V gene (reference sequence). The CDR3 contains 13 residues. With a J-beta primer mix and a sample-barcoded 5' primer, a second PCR ran roughly 6 to 11 cycles. Each sample provided no less than 3 million CDR3-containing paired-end reads. From the 5' RACE reads, TCRdb called clonotypes with MiXCR, one entry per CDR3 protein. The sample shows around 990,000 distinct CDR3 sequences, roughly a quarter of them seen only once. The record originates from a study of blood T cells in healthy people across ages. Study-level information: About one barcoded beta molecule per two T cells came from capture by template switching.

Study conclusions and caveats: Across the age range, TCR beta diversity per million T cells fell in a roughly linear way.

The data also belong to a second study, concerning T cells of mothers and their children. That work contributes: Mothers yielded over 8 million CDR3 reads, children about 3.1 million each.

This receptor was obtained from a girl aged 2 to 9 in good health. Sequenced input: blood. The V gene is TRBV5-5, the J gene TRBJ1-2; tentatively, D is TRBD1 (5 bases). The CDR3 bases are TGTGCCAGCAGCTTCGTCTCACAGGATGGCTACACCTTC. Translated: CASSFVSQDGYTF.